The sequence of this TCR beta chain was determined in a study of T-cell memory formation after mild COVID-19. This clonotype was recorded many times. Antigen: not known. TCRdb re-called the 5' RACE reads through MiXCR, storing one row per CDR3 protein. The table shows 120,000 to 150,000 distinct CDR3 sequences, with roughly 6.3% occurring only once. V gave up 6 bases and J gave up 3 bases, with 6 bases separating them. The CDR3 sequence is 11 residues long. Regarding the study as a whole: Clones that contracted from day 15 to 85 had balanced CD4/CD8; later expanders were CD4+ biased. A second wave of clones peaked on day 37, and their SARS-CoV-2 specificity went unconfirmed.

The specimen sequenced was PBMCs or a T cell subset sorted from them (not recorded which). The chain is built from TRBV12-3 or TRBV12-4 and TRBJ2-7; D unclear. This receptor was identified in an adult woman who had mild COVID-19 (a few samples of this study predate the infection). Cell type and time point are not known. Here the CDR3 DNA reads TGTGCCAGCAGAACCGACTACGAGCAGTACTTC. Its translation: CASRTDYEQYF.